These 20 T cell receptor beta chains were all obtained from the same sample, sequenced in a study of regulatory T cells in long-lasting Graves disease (dated by TCRdb to about 2021). This specimen's time point label, per the study, means: persistent/refractory GD, antithyroid drugs over 5 years with positive TRAb. For both TCR sequencing and RNA sequencing, RNA was extracted from PBMCs using TRIzol. Library generation was performed with multiplex PCR. The sequencer listed for this sample is Illumina HiSeq 4000. iRepertoire HTBI primers and Arm-PCR amplification of CDR3 regions were used to construct TCR beta libraries. TCRdb reran the public reads through fastp at Q25 and MiXCR, keeping productive beta chains. Under each unique CDR3 protein, matching rows form one entry showing the most common genes and DNA. The sample includes 400,000 to 500,000 distinct CDR3 sequences, with 20% to 25% observed a single time. Roughly 6.9% of the sample is taken by the ten largest.

The sample consisted of peripheral blood mononuclear cells (PBMCs), taken when the disease was refractory, from a patient treated with antithyroid drugs. The source of these receptors is a female donor with Graves disease.

This clonotype was recorded many times. The chain is built from TRBV2 and TRBJ2-5; tentatively, D is TRBD2 (5 bases). With 8 bases removed from V and 5 bases from J, the gap between germline ends came to 12 bases. Germline V lookup: CDR1 SNHLY, CDR2 FYNNEI. The CDR3 covers 12 residues. The CDR3 loop is CASFLSGETQYF. The DNA of the CDR3 is TGTGCCAGCTTCCTTTCGGGGGAGACCCAGTACTTC.

The chain carries TRBV2 and TRBJ2-3; possibly TRBD1 or TRBD2 for D (5 bases each). CDR1 SNHLY and CDR2 FYNNEI come from the germline V gene. The CDR3 has 16 residues. V was clipped by 0 bases and J by 6 bases, with 16 bases between them. The CDR3 sequence is CASSEARGRVGDTQYF. The CDR3 nucleotides read TGTGCCAGCAGTGAAGCGAGGGGCAGGGTAGGGGATACGCAGTATTTT.

Many counts were recorded for this clonotype. The J gene is TRBJ1-1, the V gene TRBV29-1; D remains ambiguous. CDR3 size: 13 residues. Per the germline V gene, CDR1 is SQVTM and CDR2 is ANQGSEA. Trimming removed 1 base from V and 0 bases from J, with 6 bases in between. The DNA for the CDR3 is TGCAGCGTTGAAGGGGGATTGAACACTGAAGCTTTCTTT. It encodes CSVEGGLNTEAFF.

Many counts were recorded for this clonotype. The chain has TRBV13 and TRBJ1-3, with D unresolved. Per the germline V gene, CDR1 is PRHDT and CDR2 is FYEKMQ (reference sequence). Between the trimmed V and J ends, which lost 6 bases and 4 bases, there was a span of 13 bases. This CDR3 spans 14 amino acids. DNA for the CDR3: TGTGCCAGCAGAGGGAGGATTGGGGGAAACACCATATATTTT. Translated, it gives CASRGRIGGNTIYF.

This clonotype has more than one count but fewer than ten. The V call is TRBV14, the J call TRBJ1-1; D is uncertain. Germline values: CDR1 SGHDN, CDR2 FVKESK. The length of the CDR3 is 14 residues. The V gene lost 4 bases and the J gene lost 1 base, with 10 bases spanning the gap. This chain's CDR3 is CASSRRTGNTEAFF. The DNA for the CDR3 is TGTGCCAGCAGCCGTAGGACGGGGAACACTGAAGCTTTCTTT.

This clonotype was observed many times. This chain joins TRBV20-1 and TRBJ1-2, with unresolved D. V lost 3 bases to trimming and J lost 0 bases, with 11 bases between them. The CDR3 consists of 14 residues. Per the germline V gene, CDR1 is DFQATT and CDR2 is SNEGSKA (reference sequence). The CDR3 sequence is CSARDRRANYGYTF. In nucleotides, the CDR3 is TGCAGTGCTAGGGACCGAAGAGCTAACTATGGCTACACCTTC.

This chain connects TRBV7-9 to TRBJ1-2; D gene uncertain. The CDR3 is 13 amino acids. The germline CDR1 and CDR2 sequences are SEHNR and FQNEAQ (reference sequence). V shed 4 bases and J shed 8 bases, with 14 bases lying between them. CDR3 DNA sequence: TGTGCCAGCAGCTCTCGTCGGGTCGAAGGCTACACCTTC. Its protein product is CASSSRRVEGYTF. Drawing the rest from reference TRBV7-9 and TRBJ1-2, the complete variable domain is DTGVSQNPRHKITKRGQNVTFRCDPISEHNRLYWYRQTLGQGPEFLTYFQNEAQLEKSRLLSDRFSAERPKGSFSTLEIQRTEQGDSAMYLCASSSRRVEGYTFGSGTRLTVV.

This clonotype was seen a single time. The chain's CDR3 is CASSQEGRGSSPLHF. DNA of the CDR3: TGTGCCAGCAGCCAGGAAGGACGGGGGAGCTCACCCCTCCACTTT. The V and J genes are TRBV7-2 and TRBJ1-6; D may be TRBD1 (5 bases). The CDR3 length is 15 residues. Trimming took off 5 bases at V and 10 bases at J, with 18 bases between the two ends. CDR1 is SGHTA and CDR2 is FQGNSA in the germline V gene. Looking up the rest from reference TRBV7-2 and TRBJ1-6 gives the full variable domain: GAGVSQSPSNKVTEKGKDVELRCDPISGHTALYWYRQSLGQGLEFLIYFQGNSAPDKSGLPSDRFSAERTGGSVSTLTIQRTQQEDSAVYLCASSQEGRGSSPLHFGNGTRLTVT.

This clonotype has just one count. This may arise from a read error, as a much more abundant clone is one base away. This chain uses TRBV7-2 with TRBJ2-5; D is unresolved. V lost 3 bases and J lost 7, with 9 bases in between. Per germline, CDR1 SGHTA and CDR2 FQGNSA. The CDR3 has 12 amino acids. CDR3 sequence (DNA): TGTGCCAGCAGCTTTGAACCTCGGACCCAGTACTTC. The encoded protein is CASSFEPRTQYF.

This chain uses TRBV9 with TRBJ1-1, with D perhaps TRBD1 (6 bases). Deletions cut 0 bases from V and 5 bases from J, with 17 bases between. CDR1 is SGDLS and CDR2 is YYNGEE in the germline V gene. The CDR3 is 16 amino acids. CDR3 nucleotides: TGTGCCAGCAGCGTAGTCCCAATGGGAGGGGGGACTGAAGCTTTCTTT. Its translation: CASSVVPMGGGTEAFF.

The sample holds a few counts of this clonotype. The chain combines TRBV14 with TRBJ1-5; D is uncertain. V was trimmed by 0 bases and J by 5 bases, leaving 17 bases between them. The CDR3 spans 17 residues. Per germline, CDR1 SGHDN and CDR2 FVKESK. CDR3 loop: CASSQDPVVTGYQPQHF. As DNA, the CDR3 is TGTGCCAGCAGCCAAGATCCAGTAGTAACGGGCTATCAGCCCCAGCATTTT. Full variable domain (remainder filled in from reference TRBV14 and TRBJ1-5): EAGVTQFPSHSVIEKGQTVTLRCDPISGHDNLYWYRRVMGKEIKFLLHFVKESKQDESGMPNNRFLAERTGGTYSTLKVQPAELEDSGVYFCASSQDPVVTGYQPQHFGDGTRLSIL.

V gene TRBV9 combines with J gene TRBJ1-1; 10 positions match TRBD1. The CDR3 is 16 residues long. The ends lost 2 bases at V and 4 bases at J; junction bases unmatched: 8. In germline, CDR1 is SGDLS, CDR2 YYNGEE. This CDR3 reads CASSVSRDRGVTEAFF. DNA for the CDR3: TGTGCCAGCAGCGTGTCCCGGGACAGGGGTGTCACTGAAGCTTTCTTT.

The V and J genes are TRBV5-1 and TRBJ1-2; 8 bases line up with TRBD1. V lost 0 bases to trimming and J lost 0 bases; unmatched junction nucleotides: 7. Germline values: CDR1 SGHRS, CDR2 YFSETQ. This CDR3 spans 17 amino acids. The CDR3 DNA sequence: TGCGCCAGCAGCTTGGGGCAGGGGGCCCCTACTAACTATGGCTACACCTTC. As protein: CASSLGQGAPTNYGYTF.

Note on this clonotype: Given a much more abundant clone one base away, this may be a read error. The DNA for the CDR3 is TGCAGCGTTGAACACATCTACGAGCAGTACTTC. This translates into CSVEHIYEQYF. This chain connects TRBV29-1 to TRBJ2-7; D not certain. Looked up from germline, CDR1 is SQVTM and CDR2 is ANQGSEA. V lost 2 bases and J 3 bases, leaving 5 bases between the germline ends. The CDR3 length is 11 residues.

In this sample, this clonotype turned up many times. The chain couples TRBV27 to TRBJ2-7; 8 bases are shared with TRBD2. The germline V gene has CDR1 MNHEY and CDR2 SMNVEV (reference sequence). CDR3 length equals 13 residues. V shed 4 bases and J 7 bases; nucleotides not matched to a gene: 6. The CDR3 DNA follows: TGTGCCAGCAGTTCACCGGGACTAGGGGAGCAGTACTTC. It specifies CASSSPGLGEQYF.

This clonotype was seen many times. This chain uses TRBV27 with TRBJ2-5; D gene unclear. This CDR3 contains 13 residues. Trimming took 5 bases from V and 0 from J, leaving 7 bases between them. CDR1 is MNHEY, CDR2 SMNVEV, per germline (reference sequence). CDR3 nucleotides: TGTGCCAGCAGTCCTGTGTACCAAGAGACCCAGTACTTC. Its protein product is CASSPVYQETQYF.

V and J are TRBV5-1 and TRBJ2-7, with 7 bases that match TRBD1. Germline V CDR1 and CDR2: SGHRS, YFSETQ. V lost 0 bases to trimming and J lost 7 bases; unmatched junction nucleotides: 16. CDR3 length equals 17 residues. DNA for the CDR3: TGCGCCAGCAGCTTGGGACAGGGTGTGGGGAATACTATGGAGCAGTACTTC. Its translation is CASSLGQGVGNTMEQYF.

This clonotype appeared many times. This chain joins TRBV12-3 or TRBV12-4 and TRBJ1-2; D not certain. The CDR3 runs to 15 residues. Deletions cut 1 base from V and 4 bases from J, with 13 bases between. CDR3 protein: CASSLGVGTIYGYTF. The CDR3 DNA is TGTGCCAGCAGTTTAGGAGTGGGTACTATCTATGGCTACACCTTC.

The chain links TRBV4-1 to TRBJ1-1; no clear D. This CDR3 spans 12 amino acids. Germline V CDR1 and CDR2: MGHRA, YSYEKL. V was cut by 5 bases and J by 3 bases, with 7 bases left in between. The CDR3 region is CASSVRDTEAFF. In nucleotides, the CDR3 is TGCGCCAGCAGCGTTAGAGACACTGAAGCTTTCTTT.

There are many counts of this clonotype. The chain couples TRBV19 to TRBJ1-6; no firm D call. Germline CDR1 and CDR2: LNHDA and SQIVND (reference sequence). The V end was cut by 6 bases, the J end by 8 bases, with 17 bases between. This CDR3 comprises 15 residues. The CDR3 DNA reads TGTGCCAGTAGCCCCGGGAGAAGGCCGGATTCACCCCTCCACTTT. Its protein product is CASSPGRRPDSPLHF.